This note documents a single T cell receptor (beta chain) sequence. The data were obtained in a study of cytomegalovirus exposure and HLA in healthy donors. CDR3 length equals 14 residues. The ends lost 5 bases at V and 5 bases at J; junction bases unmatched: 2. Germline lookup yields CDR1 MGHRA and CDR2 YSYEKL. The PCR contained 60 Vbeta and 13 Jbeta primers. The method was immunoSEQ multiplex PCR; TCRdb's version includes in-frame clones alone and lacks a portion of them. The data show fewer than 110,000 clones, with approximately 81% seen just once and 2% to 2.5% held by the top ten. The sequencing sample was made of PBMCs. The rearrangement uses TRBV4-1 and TRBJ1-5; TRBD1 agrees at 11 bases. This TCR derives from a man aged 30 to 45 in good health and CMV-seronegative. The CDR3 spells CASSGTGGYQPQHF. For the CDR3, the DNA is TGCGCCAGCAGCGGGACAGGGGGTTATCAGCCCCAGCATTTT.